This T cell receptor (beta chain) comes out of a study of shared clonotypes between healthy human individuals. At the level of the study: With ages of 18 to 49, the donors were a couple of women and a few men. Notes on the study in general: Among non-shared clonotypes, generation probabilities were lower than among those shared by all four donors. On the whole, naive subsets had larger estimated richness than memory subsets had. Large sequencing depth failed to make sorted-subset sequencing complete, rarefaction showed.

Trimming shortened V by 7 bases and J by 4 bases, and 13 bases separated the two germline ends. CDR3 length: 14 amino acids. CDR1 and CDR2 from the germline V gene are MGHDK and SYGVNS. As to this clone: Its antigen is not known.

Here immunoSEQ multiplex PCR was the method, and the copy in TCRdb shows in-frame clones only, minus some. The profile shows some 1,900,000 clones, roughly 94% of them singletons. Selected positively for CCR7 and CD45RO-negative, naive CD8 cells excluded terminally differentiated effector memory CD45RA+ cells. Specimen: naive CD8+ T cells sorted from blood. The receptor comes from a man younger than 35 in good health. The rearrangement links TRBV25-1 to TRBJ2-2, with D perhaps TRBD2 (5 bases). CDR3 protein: CASTQIEGTGELFF. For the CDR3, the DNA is TGTGCCAGCACTCAGATAGAGGGCACCGGGGAGCTGTTTTTT.